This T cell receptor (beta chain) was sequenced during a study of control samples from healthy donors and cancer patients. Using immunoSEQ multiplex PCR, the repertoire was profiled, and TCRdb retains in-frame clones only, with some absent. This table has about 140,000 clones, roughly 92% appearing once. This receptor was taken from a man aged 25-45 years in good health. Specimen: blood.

The CDR3 DNA reads as TGTGCCAGCAGTCCACTGACATTAAGAGATGGCTACACCTTC. It is translated as CASSPLTLRDGYTF. The chain couples TRBV27 to TRBJ1-2, with D hard to call. V was shortened by 5 bases and J by 6 bases, with 16 bases between the two germline ends. Germline V gene lookup returns CDR1 MNHEY and CDR2 SMNVEV (reference sequence). CDR3 length: 14 amino acids.